These 32 T cell receptor beta chains were all obtained from the same sample, sequenced in a study of blood T cell repertoires in COVID-19. Using immunoSEQ multiplex PCR, the repertoire was profiled, and TCRdb retains in-frame clones only, with some absent. The data show approximately 300,000 clones, about nine tenths seen once. The sample comprised PBMCs or T cells enriched from blood (not recorded which). Source of these receptors: a man in his 60s who had recovered from COVID-19.

V is TRBV6-5 and J is TRBJ2-7; 11 bases match TRBD2. CDR1 and CDR2 (germline): MNHEY, SVGAGI. There are 16 residues in the CDR3. Trimming at V came to 4 bases and at J to 2 bases, leaving 7 bases not matched to a gene. The CDR3 DNA reads as TGTGCCAGCAGTTCGACCTTAGCGGGAGGGCCCTACGAGCAGTACTTC. This translates into CASSSTLAGGPYEQYF.

The genes are TRBV6-5 and TRBJ2-4, with TRBD2 as a possible D gene (6 bases). Germline CDR1 MNHEY, CDR2 SVGAGI. Between the trimmed V and J ends, which lost 5 bases and 9 bases, there was a span of 17 bases. The CDR3 runs 14 residues. The chain's CDR3 is CASSPGSTNPIQYF. As DNA, the CDR3 is TGTGCCAGCAGTCCCGGGAGCACCAATCCCATTCAGTACTTC.

The chain combines TRBV19 with TRBJ2-7; the match to TRBD1 covers 9 bases. This CDR3 is 16 amino acids long. The V segment lost 3 bases and the J segment 2 bases; nucleotides outside the gene matches: 8. Germline CDR1 LNHDA, CDR2 SQIVND (reference sequence). CDR3 in amino acids: CASSMLGQGVPYEQYF. The CDR3 nucleotides read TGTGCCAGTAGTATGTTGGGACAGGGTGTTCCCTACGAGCAGTACTTC.

The chain recombines TRBV12-2 with TRBJ2-1; the tabulated D call, TRBD2, remains unverified against the DNA. TRBV12-2 constitutes a pseudogene. CDR3 size: 17 residues. The CDR3 DNA follows: TGTGCAAGTCGCTGCAAAGTAGCGGGAAATCCCTACAATGAGCAGTTCTTC. Protein sequence: CASRCKVAGNPYNEQFF.

V and J are TRBV12-3 or TRBV12-4 and TRBJ2-7; possible D gene TRBD1, 6 bases. V shed 6 bases and J shed 9 bases, with 15 bases lying between them. This CDR3 region has 12 residues. CDR3 amino acids: CASSPGQTGQYF. In DNA, the CDR3 is TGTGCCAGCAGCCCGGGACAAACCGGGCAGTACTTC.

The rearrangement uses TRBV21-1 and TRBJ2-1; the listed D gene, TRBD1, was not tested against the DNA. TRBV21-1 is termed a pseudogene. The CDR3 runs 14 residues. Here the CDR3 reads CASSQREWGLMQFF. The CDR3 region has the DNA TGTGCCAGCAGCCAGAGGGAGTGGGGGCTAATGCAGTTCTTC.

The chain has TRBV18 and TRBJ1-5; D unclear. The CDR3 covers 15 residues. CDR1 KGHSH and CDR2 LQKENI come from the germline V gene. The V and J ends lost 3 bases and 0 bases respectively, with 9 bases between them. Here the CDR3 DNA reads TGTGCCAGCTCACCCACAACAGTTAGCAATCAGCCCCAGCATTTT. Residues: CASSPTTVSNQPQHF.

The chain carries TRBV5-4 and TRBJ2-2, with 13 bases identical to TRBD2. Germline CDR1 is SGHNT and CDR2 is YYREEE (reference sequence). The V gene end was trimmed by 3 bases and the J gene end by 4 bases; junction bases not matched to a gene: 9. The length of the CDR3 is 18 residues. CDR3 region: CASSSGLAGARGTGELFF. The DNA of the CDR3 is TGTGCCAGCAGCTCCGGACTAGCGGGAGCCCGCGGCACCGGGGAGCTGTTTTTT.

This clone came up a few times. V usage is TRBV7-2 and J usage is TRBJ1-1, with TRBD1 matching over 8 bases. The V gene end was trimmed by 5 bases and the J gene end by 6 bases; junction bases not matched to a gene: 5. This CDR3 region has 13 residues. The V gene's germline CDR1 is SGHTA and CDR2 FQGNSA. The CDR3 sequence is CASSPQGASEAFF. The CDR3 nucleotides read TGTGCCAGCAGCCCCCAGGGGGCCTCTGAAGCTTTCTTT.

Here the CDR3 reads CASSGTSFKDTEAFF. As DNA, the CDR3 is TGTGCCAGCAGCGGGACATCCTTTAAGGACACTGAAGCTTTCTTT. J is TRBJ1-1 and V is TRBV6-5; D possibly corresponds to TRBD1 (6 bases). From germline, CDR1 is MNHEY and CDR2 SVGAGI. The V and J ends lost 6 bases and 3 bases respectively, with 17 bases between them. The CDR3 spans 15 residues.

This clone was seen more than once but under ten times. V and J are TRBV6-5 and TRBJ1-4, with 7 bases aligning to TRBD1. CDR3 length: 14 residues. From germline, CDR1 is MNHEY and CDR2 SVGAGI. V lost 4 bases to trimming and J lost 8 bases; unmatched junction nucleotides: 7. CDR3 sequence (DNA): TGTGCCAGCAGTTTCACAGGGGCGGACGAAAAACTGTTTTTT. It is translated as CASSFTGADEKLFF.

This chain links TRBV5-1 with TRBJ2-7; a possible D gene is TRBD1 (6 bases). The CDR3 contains 14 residues. Trimming shortened V by 4 bases and J by 6 bases, and 17 bases separated the two germline ends. Germline CDR1 SGHRS, CDR2 YFSETQ. The CDR3 spells CASSMDAGDPEQYF. CDR3 sequence (DNA): TGCGCCAGCAGCATGGACGCAGGGGACCCCGAGCAGTACTTC.

The CDR3 loop is CSVVGTTSGRGGGEQYF. The CDR3 DNA is TGCAGCGTTGTAGGTACGACTAGCGGGAGAGGGGGCGGCGAGCAGTACTTC. This chain connects TRBV29-1 to TRBJ2-7, with 12 bases aligning to TRBD2. The V gene's germline CDR1 is SQVTM and CDR2 ANQGSEA. J lost 6 bases, V lost 4 bases, and 16 bases had no gene match. The CDR3 has 17 residues.

J is TRBJ1-6 and V is TRBV5-1, with D unresolved. V dropped 4 bases and J dropped 0 bases, with 14 bases sitting between them. Germline V lookup: CDR1 SGHRS, CDR2 YFSETQ. This CDR3 contains 17 residues. Written as DNA, the CDR3 is TGCGCCAGCAGCATGGGAGGGATCAGCTCCTATAATTCACCCCTCCACTTT. Protein product: CASSMGGISSYNSPLHF.

This clone was detected once. The chain combines TRBV5-5 with TRBJ1-2, with 7 bases aligning to TRBD1. Trimming removed 3 bases from V and 4 bases from J; junction bases left unmatched: 6. CDR1 is SGHKS and CDR2 is YYEKEE in the germline V gene (reference sequence). The CDR3 loop spans 14 amino acids. CDR3 loop: CASSWTQGTYGYTF. CDR3 DNA: TGTGCCAGCAGCTGGACACAGGGGACCTATGGCTACACCTTC. The full variable domain, rest sourced from reference TRBV5-5 and TRBJ1-2, is DAGVTQSPTHLIKTRGQQVTLRCSPISGHKSVSWYQQVLGQGPQFIFQYYEKEERGRGNFPDRFSARQFPNYSSELNVNALLLGDSALYLCASSWTQGTYGYTFGSGTRLTVV.

This chain connects TRBV5-1 to TRBJ1-1; D possibly corresponds to TRBD1 (6 bases). Trimming shortened V by 3 bases and J by 4 bases, and 16 bases separated the two germline ends. The CDR3 sequence is 15 residues long. Per germline, CDR1 SGHRS and CDR2 YFSETQ. CDR3 coding DNA: TGCGCCAGCAGCTCCGGTCTCGGCAGGGGCACTGAAGCTTTCTTT. It specifies CASSSGLGRGTEAFF.

The gene calls are TRBV7-3 and TRBJ2-1, with TRBD2 matching over 7 bases. CDR1 is SGHTA and CDR2 is FQGTGA in the germline V gene. Losses at the gene ends were 6 bases for V and 0 bases for J; bases not matched to a gene: 8. This CDR3 has 16 residues. The chain's CDR3 is CASSYSGTSSYNEQFF. CDR3 nucleotides: TGTGCCAGCAGTTACAGCGGGACGAGCTCCTACAATGAGCAGTTCTTC.

The DNA for the CDR3 is TGTGCCAGCAGCGGCCTCGGGACTAGCGGGAGGGCGAACACCGGGGAGCTGTTTTTT. Residues: CASSGLGTSGRANTGELFF. The V call is TRBV5-4, the J call TRBJ2-2; 16 nucleotides align to TRBD2. Trimming cost V 4 bases and J 0 bases; bases outside gene matches: 6. Germline lookup yields CDR1 SGHNT and CDR2 YYREEE (reference sequence). The CDR3 extends over 19 amino acids. The entire variable domain, with the rest obtained from reference TRBV5-4 and TRBJ2-2, is as follows: ETGVTQSPTHLIKTRGQQVTLRCSSQSGHNTVSWYQQALGQGPQFIFQYYREEENGRGNFPPRFSGLQFPNYSSELNVNALELDDSALYLCASSGLGTSGRANTGELFFGEGSRLTVL.

This clone has only one observation. This chain connects TRBV11-2 to TRBJ2-1; the D gene is possibly TRBD2 (6 bases). V was clipped by 5 bases and J by 0 bases, with 17 bases between them. The CDR3 loop spans 17 amino acids. The germline gives CDR1 SGHAT, CDR2 FQNNGV. The CDR3 region is CASSPRLGLISYNEQFF. The CDR3 DNA sequence: TGTGCCAGCAGCCCCCGACTCGGACTAATCTCCTACAATGAGCAGTTCTTC.

This clone has only one observation. The chain employs TRBV28 and TRBJ2-7; 9 nucleotides agree with TRBD1. After removal of 2 bases from V and 2 bases from J, the junction contained 4 bases not matched to a gene. The CDR3 loop spans 15 amino acids. Germline-derived CDR1 and CDR2 are MDHEN and SYDVKM. The CDR3 region is CASSLAGTGTYEQYF. The CDR3 region has the DNA TGTGCCAGCAGTTTAGCCGGGACAGGGACCTACGAGCAGTACTTC.

Concerning this clone: Other DNA sequences of this sample code for an identical CDR3. The genes are TRBV9 and TRBJ2-1, with 8 bases matching TRBD2. J lost 3 bases, V lost 0 bases, and 2 bases had no gene match. Germline CDR1 is SGDLS and CDR2 is YYNGEE. This CDR3 is 15 amino acids long. For the CDR3, the DNA is TGTGCCAGCAGCGTAGGAGGGACTAGCTACAATGAGCAGTTCTTC. Protein product: CASSVGGTSYNEQFF.

The chain is built from TRBV4-3 and TRBJ1-1; 8 nucleotides match TRBD1. V shed 1 base and J 10 bases; nucleotides not matched to a gene: 11. This CDR3 is 15 amino acids long. From germline, CDR1 is LGHNA and CDR2 YSLEER. CDR3 sequence: CASSQGPGQGFVAFF. The DNA for the CDR3 is TGCGCCAGCAGCCAAGGACCAGGACAGGGTTTTGTAGCTTTCTTT.

This clone came up a few times. The J gene is TRBJ2-2, the V gene TRBV4-2, with D perhaps matching TRBD2 (6 bases). Per germline, CDR1 LGHNA and CDR2 YNFKEQ. Between the trimmed V and J ends, which lost 10 bases and 3 bases, there was a span of 15 bases. CDR3 length: 14 amino acids. CDR3 region: CATGALGDTGELFF. CDR3 nucleotide sequence: TGTGCCACGGGAGCCTTAGGGGACACCGGGGAGCTGTTTTTT.

This clone occurred once. The chain recombines TRBV5-1 with TRBJ1-2, with D maybe TRBD1 (6 bases). This CDR3 spans 13 amino acids. Looked up from germline, CDR1 is SGHRS and CDR2 is YFSETQ. The V gene lost 0 bases and the J gene lost 7 bases, with 10 bases spanning the gap. DNA for the CDR3: TGCGCCAGCAGCTTGGGGGGGCCCACTGGCTACACCTTC. It yields the protein CASSLGGPTGYTF. Variable domain in full (rest from reference TRBV5-1 and TRBJ1-2): KAGVTQTPRYLIKTRGQQVTLSCSPISGHRSVSWYQQTPGQGLQFLFEYFSETQRNKGNFPGRFSGRQFSNSRSEMNVSTLELGDSALYLCASSLGGPTGYTFGSGTRLTVV.

This chain joins TRBV11-2 and TRBJ2-3; D remains unclear. The V gene's germline CDR1 is SGHAT and CDR2 FQNNGV. This CDR3 contains 15 residues. V was shortened by 0 bases and J by 0 bases, with 7 bases between the two germline ends. CDR3 coding DNA: TGTGCCAGCAGCTTAGATTCCTCTAGCACAGATACGCAGTATTTT. Encoded protein: CASSLDSSSTDTQYF.

The chain links TRBV5-4 to TRBJ1-4; perhaps TRBD1 as D (6 bases). Germline V gene data show CDR1 as SGHNT and CDR2 as YYREEE (reference sequence). The CDR3 has 16 residues. V was trimmed by 4 bases and J by 8 bases, leaving 21 bases between them. This CDR3 reads CASSRRTGTQGEKLFF. CDR3 coding DNA: TGTGCCAGCAGCAGACGAACAGGAACCCAGGGGGAAAAACTGTTTTTT.

This chain uses TRBV11-3 with TRBJ2-2; D is possibly TRBD1 (6 bases). The V and J ends lost 4 bases and 6 bases respectively, with 9 bases between them. Germline V lookup: CDR1 SGHNT, CDR2 YENEEA. The CDR3 is 13 amino acids. The CDR3 reads CASSSNRAGELFF. CDR3 bases: TGTGCCAGCAGCTCTAACAGGGCCGGGGAGCTGTTTTTT. Together with reference TRBV11-3 and TRBJ2-2, the CDR3 gives the full variable domain: EAGVVQSPRYKIIEKKQPVAFWCNPISGHNTLYWYLQNLGQGPELLIRYENEEAVDDSQLPKDRFSAERLKGVDSTLKIQPAELGDSAVYLCASSSNRAGELFFGEGSRLTVL.

The gene calls are TRBV19 and TRBJ2-1; 11 positions agree with TRBD2. This CDR3 contains 15 residues. CDR1 LNHDA and CDR2 SQIVND come from the germline V gene (reference sequence). Trimming removed 4 bases from V and 10 bases from J; junction bases left unmatched: 9. CDR3 in amino acids: CASSKLAGVGLEQFF. The CDR3 nucleotides read TGTGCCAGTAGTAAACTAGCGGGAGTCGGATTGGAGCAGTTCTTC.

The chain employs TRBV5-1 and TRBJ2-1; 9 nucleotides match TRBD1. Germline V gene sequence: CDR1 SGHRS, CDR2 YFSETQ. The V segment lost 7 bases and the J segment 6 bases; nucleotides outside the gene matches: 11. This CDR3 spans 15 amino acids. The CDR3 DNA reads TGCGCCAGCTCATTGACCGGGACAGGGATCAATGAGCAGTTCTTC. Protein product: CASSLTGTGINEQFF.

The chain recombines TRBV5-4 with TRBJ2-2; D uncertain. V shed 2 bases and J shed 0 bases, with 11 bases lying between them. The CDR3 sequence is 16 residues long. The germline gives CDR1 SGHNT, CDR2 YYREEE (reference sequence). CDR3 residues: CASSFKRQSNTGELFF. The CDR3 DNA is TGTGCCAGCAGCTTTAAGAGGCAGTCGAACACCGGGGAGCTGTTTTTT.

The chain is built from TRBV5-1 and TRBJ2-7, with D maybe TRBD1 (6 bases). The CDR3 sequence is 14 residues long. The V end was cut by 0 bases, the J end by 2 bases, with 9 bases between. Germline V gene sequence: CDR1 SGHRS, CDR2 YFSETQ. The CDR3 nucleotides read TGCGCCAGCAGCTTGGGACAGGCCACCTACGAGCAGTACTTC. It is translated as CASSLGQATYEQYF.

The chain recombines TRBV7-3 with TRBJ2-2, with 9 bases fitting TRBD2. This CDR3 has 15 amino acids. Germline V gene lookup returns CDR1 SGHTA and CDR2 FQGTGA. The V segment lost 4 bases and the J segment 7 bases; nucleotides outside the gene matches: 7. CDR3 in DNA: TGTGCCAGCAGCTCCACAGCGGGAGGTTTCGGGGAGCTGTTTTTT. Translated: CASSSTAGGFGELFF.